The source of this TCR beta chain is a study of Ad26.COV2.S vaccination and SARS-CoV-2 variants. Treatment indicated: around 19 received Ad26.COV2.S at low or high dose, single or two shots; about 5 received placebo; per-sample allocation not given. Sampling was performed 63 days after the first vaccine or placebo injection. The data were produced by immunoSEQ multiplex PCR, yet TCRdb's version contains in-frame clones alone and is incomplete. The sample carries some 350,000 clones, approximately 85% recorded once. Comment on this clone: Different DNA sequences within this sample yield the same CDR3.

V was shortened by 0 bases and J by 5 bases, with 5 bases between the two germline ends. The CDR3 covers 12 residues. The germline V gene has CDR1 MNHEY and CDR2 SVGAGI. The sequence was collected from a person aged 18-60 years who received the Ad26.COV2.S COVID-19 vaccine or a placebo. This chain uses TRBV6-5 with TRBJ2-7; D unclear. This specimen was peripheral blood, taken in a trial of Ad26.COV2.S vaccine versus placebo. The CDR3: CASSYSRNEQYF. In nucleotides, the CDR3 is TGTGCCAGCAGTTACTCGAGAAACGAGCAGTACTTC.